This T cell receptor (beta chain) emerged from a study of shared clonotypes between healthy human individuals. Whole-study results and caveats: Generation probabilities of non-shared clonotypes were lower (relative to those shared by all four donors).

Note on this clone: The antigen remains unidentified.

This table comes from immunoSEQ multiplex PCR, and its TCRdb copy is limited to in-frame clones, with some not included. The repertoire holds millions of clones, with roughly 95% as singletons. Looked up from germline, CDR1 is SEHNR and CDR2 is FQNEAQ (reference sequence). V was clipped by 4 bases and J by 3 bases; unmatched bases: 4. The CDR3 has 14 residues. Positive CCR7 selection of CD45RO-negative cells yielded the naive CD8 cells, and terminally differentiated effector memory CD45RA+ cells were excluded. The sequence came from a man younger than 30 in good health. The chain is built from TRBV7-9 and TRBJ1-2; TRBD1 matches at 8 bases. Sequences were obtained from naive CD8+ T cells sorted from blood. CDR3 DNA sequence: TGTGCCAGCAGCTCAGGACAGGGTGACTATGGCTACACCTTC. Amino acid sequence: CASSSGQGDYGYTF.